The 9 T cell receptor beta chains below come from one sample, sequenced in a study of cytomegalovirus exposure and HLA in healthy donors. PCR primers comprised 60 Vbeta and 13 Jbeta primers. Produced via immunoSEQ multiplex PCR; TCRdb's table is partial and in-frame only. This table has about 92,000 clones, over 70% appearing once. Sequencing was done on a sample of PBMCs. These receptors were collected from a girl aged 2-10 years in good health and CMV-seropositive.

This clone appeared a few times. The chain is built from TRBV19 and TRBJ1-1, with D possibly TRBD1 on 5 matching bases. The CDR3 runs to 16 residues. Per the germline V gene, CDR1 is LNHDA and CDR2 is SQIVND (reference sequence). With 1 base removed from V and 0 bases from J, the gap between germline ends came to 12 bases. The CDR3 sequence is CASSIGAGRMNTEAFF. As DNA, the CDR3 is TGTGCCAGTAGTATAGGGGCAGGGCGCATGAACACTGAAGCTTTCTTT.

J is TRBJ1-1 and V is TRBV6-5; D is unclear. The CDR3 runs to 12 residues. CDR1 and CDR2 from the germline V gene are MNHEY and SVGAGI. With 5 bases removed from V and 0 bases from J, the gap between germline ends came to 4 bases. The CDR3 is CASSRMNTEAFF. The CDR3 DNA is TGTGCCAGCAGTCGTATGAACACTGAAGCTTTCTTT.

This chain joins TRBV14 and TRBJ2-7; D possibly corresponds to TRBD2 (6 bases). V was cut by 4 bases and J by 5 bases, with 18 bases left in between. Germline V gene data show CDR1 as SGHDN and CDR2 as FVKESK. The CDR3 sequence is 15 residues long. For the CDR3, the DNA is TGTGCCAGCAGCCTTACAACGGGAGTGGGGGACGAGCAGTACTTC. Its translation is CASSLTTGVGDEQYF.

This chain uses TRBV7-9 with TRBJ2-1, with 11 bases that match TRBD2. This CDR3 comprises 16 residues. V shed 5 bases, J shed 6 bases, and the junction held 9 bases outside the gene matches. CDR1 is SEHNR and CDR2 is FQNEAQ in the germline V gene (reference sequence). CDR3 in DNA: TGTGCCAGCAGCCTATTAGCGGGAGGGCCGCTCAATGAGCAGTTCTTC. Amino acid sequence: CASSLLAGGPLNEQFF.

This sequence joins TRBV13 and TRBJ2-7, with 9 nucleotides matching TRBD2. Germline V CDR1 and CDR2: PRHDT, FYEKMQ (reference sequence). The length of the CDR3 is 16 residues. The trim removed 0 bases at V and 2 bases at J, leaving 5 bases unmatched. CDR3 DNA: TGTGCCAGCAGCTTAGGGGCTAGCGGGGATACCTACGAGCAGTACTTC. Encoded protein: CASSLGASGDTYEQYF.

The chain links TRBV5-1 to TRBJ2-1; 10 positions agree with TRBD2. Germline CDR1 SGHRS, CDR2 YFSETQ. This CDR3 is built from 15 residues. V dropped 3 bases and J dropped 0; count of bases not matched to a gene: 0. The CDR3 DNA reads TGCGCCAGCAGCTCTAGCGGGAGCTCCTACAATGAGCAGTTCTTC. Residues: CASSSSGSSYNEQFF.

Here the CDR3 DNA reads TGTGCCAGCAGCTTGATCAGGACTGATCGCTCCTACGAGCAGTACTTC. Amino acid sequence: CASSLIRTDRSYEQYF. The chain combines TRBV5-6 with TRBJ2-7, with D possibly matching TRBD2 (5 bases). Germline CDR1 reads SGHDT; CDR2 reads YYEEEE. The CDR3 runs to 16 residues. V was clipped by 1 base and J by 0 bases, with 14 bases between them.

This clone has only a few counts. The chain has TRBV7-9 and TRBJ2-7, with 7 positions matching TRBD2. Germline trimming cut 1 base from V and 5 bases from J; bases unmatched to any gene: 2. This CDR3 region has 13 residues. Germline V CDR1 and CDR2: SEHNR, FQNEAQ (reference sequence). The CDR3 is CASSLVAGDEQYF. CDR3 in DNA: TGTGCCAGCAGCTTAGTTGCGGGAGACGAGCAGTACTTC.

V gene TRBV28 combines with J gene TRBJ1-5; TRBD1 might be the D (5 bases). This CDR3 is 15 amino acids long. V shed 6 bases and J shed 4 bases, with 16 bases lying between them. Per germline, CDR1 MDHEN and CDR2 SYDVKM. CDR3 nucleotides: TGTGCCAGCAGATTCACAGGAACAGAAAATCAGCCCCAGCATTTT. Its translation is CASRFTGTENQPQHF.